The present entry profiles one T cell receptor beta chain with its context. The sample is drawn from a study of blood T cell repertoires in COVID-19. Original data processing: The assay estimated nucleated cells by amplifying reference gene primers. The table came from immunoSEQ multiplex PCR; TCRdb's copy has only in-frame clones and leaves some out. For V, J and clone size, that table is used; D and trimming come from the DNA. The data contain under 250,000 clones, roughly four fifths of them singletons. This clonotype was sampled from a woman aged 35 to 49 with acute COVID-19. The sample taken for sequencing was PBMCs or T cells enriched from blood (not recorded which).

CDR3 bases: TGCGCCAGCAGTGTAGCGGGGCGGCAAGAGACCCAGTACTTC. Its translation is CASSVAGRQETQYF. This chain links TRBV10-2 with TRBJ2-5, with 8 bases fitting TRBD2. The J segment lost 2 bases and the V segment lost 4 bases, leaving 3 bases of the junction unmatched. There are 14 residues in the CDR3. Germline V gene lookup returns CDR1 WSHSY and CDR2 SAAADI.